There are a few counts of the clone carrying this T cell receptor (beta chain). The germline CDR1 and CDR2 sequences are MDHEN and SYDVKM. This CDR3 region has 15 residues. Unmatched junction bases numbered 4, after V lost 6 bases and J lost 1 base. These data belong to a study of T-cell reconstitution after alpha-beta-depleted transplantation in children. The TCRbeta library was prepared with unique molecular identifiers. TCRdb passed the PCR reads through MiXCR, listing each CDR3 protein once. This table holds 350,000 to 450,000 distinct CDR3 sequences, roughly 22% found once. This rearrangement joins TRBV28 to TRBJ2-1; 9 positions agree with TRBD2. This sequence was found in a human donor who donated a stem cell graft to a child with acute myeloid leukemia. Specimen: PBMCs from the stem cell graft donor, collected from the stem cell graft. The CDR3 reads CASRVGLASYNEQFF. CDR3 sequence (DNA): TGTGCCAGCAGGGTGGGACTAGCTTCCTACAATGAGCAGTTCTTC.